This record looks at one T cell receptor (beta chain) sequence and its context. In this sample, this clone turned up once. Its antigen is still unknown. Per-base quality was not reported, and no clone a single base away is much larger than it. The data derive from a study of blood T cell repertoires in COVID-19 (dated by TCRdb to about 2020). Turning to the overall study: The collaborator samples originated in the United States, Italy and Spain and spanned the acute and convalescent phases of COVID-19. Where available, HLA class I and class II types were taken from metadata supplied by the sample provider and were not determined by assay-based typing. Deeply sampled blood TCRbeta repertoires from subjects exposed to, actively infected with, or recovered from COVID-19 were included in the dataset. A de-identified subject ID, COVID-19 status, age in years and sex were almost always included in the sample metadata. The repertoires were released in a freely available public database intended as a resource for research on the immune response to SARS-CoV-2. The samples were drawn from two sources: the first 160 participants of the ongoing ImmuneRACE study, and 1,254 subjects contributed by 6 global collaborators. The prospective study material was composed of cDNA or gDNA derived from T cells, B-cell-depleted T cells, or PBMCs. Study-wide findings and limitations: Clinical and demographic metadata were provided uncurated, with the amount varying by source and participant.

Enrolling through a virtual design, the prospective study's participants ranged in age from roughly 18 to 89 years and lived across 20 to 25 United States geographic areas. Cohort assignment in the prospective study relied on participant-reported clinical history from a screening survey and a study questionnaire. Recovered participants in ImmuneRACE Cohort 3 were defined by two consecutive negative NP/OP PCR tests, clearance by a healthcare professional, or resolution of symptoms. In the prospective study, mobile phlebotomists collected whole blood, serum and a nasopharyngeal or oropharyngeal swab from each participant. Additional blood draws and questionnaires over an approximately two-month period could optionally be provided by prospective study participants. Before DNA extraction, prospective study blood samples were shipped either frozen or at room temperature. The immunoSEQ Assay, a bias-controlled multiplex PCR, was used to amplify TCRbeta CDR3 regions from genomic DNA. The original pipeline was this. Nucleated cell counts per sample were estimated from amplification of reference gene primers within the assay. Sequence reads were collapsed and filtered to measure the absolute abundance of every unique TCRbeta CDR3 rearrangement. For each sample, productive Simpson clonality was calculated as the square root of Simpson's diversity index over productive rearrangements. TCRdb stores this immuneACCESS table with in-frame sequences only. Part of the clones is absent; in the studies checked, under half of the shortfall reflects unresolved V genes, and no reason is known for the rest. V, J and clone size were drawn from that table, and D and trimming were deduced from the DNA. This sample lists under 300,000 clones; 88% were detected once. Of the sample, less than 3% falls within the top ten clones.

The receptor comes from a woman aged 50 to 65 who had recovered from COVID-19. Sequencing was done on a sample of PBMCs or T cells enriched from blood (not recorded which).

Here the CDR3 is given as CAWSPLGEQYF. Read as DNA, the sequence is TGTGCCTGGAGCCCTCTCGGCGAGCAGTACTTC. The chain joins TRBV30 to TRBJ2-7, with an unclear D gene assignment. Spanning cysteine to phenylalanine, the CDR3 consists of 11 amino acids. Left in the record is the CDR3 DNA by itself, 33 bases read in frame from the first base. V was cut back by 3 bases and J by 6 bases, leaving a gap of 9 bases between them. CDR1 and CDR2 were assigned from the germline V gene (reference sequence) as GTSNPN and SVGIG.